The source of this T cell receptor beta chain is a study of technical replicates of blood from a few donors. V lost 2 bases, J lost 1 base, and 9 bases lay in between. This CDR3 is 15 amino acids long. Germline values: CDR1 SEHNR, CDR2 FQNEAQ (reference sequence). Produced via immunoSEQ multiplex PCR; TCRdb's table is partial and in-frame only. The sample has about 59,000 clones; around 97% are singletons. This TCR was sampled from a human donor in good health. The specimen sequenced was T cells isolated from PBMCs. The gene calls are TRBV7-9 and TRBJ1-3, with D possibly matching TRBD1 (5 bases). The CDR3 sequence: CASSLSAGSGNTIYF. CDR3 in DNA: TGTGCCAGCAGCTTATCAGCAGGGTCTGGAAACACCATATATTTT.